Each of the 18 T cell receptor beta chains below was sequenced from the same sample in a study of blood T cell repertoires in COVID-19. The assay was immunoSEQ multiplex PCR, and TCRdb's table has in-frame clones only and misses some. The sample lists roughly 200,000 clones; about four fifths were seen once. The sequenced sample consisted of PBMCs or T cells enriched from blood (not recorded which). All receptors derive from a woman aged 50 to 60 who had been exposed to COVID-19.

This clone has at least ten counts. The V and J genes are TRBV2 and TRBJ2-7; the D gene is possibly TRBD2 (5 bases). CDR3 length: 11 amino acids. Germline CDR1 reads SNHLY; CDR2 reads FYNNEI. V was shortened by 6 bases and J by 4 bases, with 7 bases between the two germline ends. The chain's CDR3 is CASRLVYEQYF. DNA of the CDR3: TGTGCCAGCAGACTAGTTTACGAGCAGTACTTC.

V and J are TRBV5-6 and TRBJ1-2; D may be TRBD1 (6 bases). This CDR3 is 16 amino acids long. Per the germline V gene, CDR1 is SGHDT and CDR2 is YYEEEE. The V gene lost 3 bases and the J gene lost 2 bases, with 17 bases spanning the gap. The CDR3 nucleotides read TGTGCCAGCAGCTCCGAGTTAACTACAGGGAACTATGGCTACACCTTC. Its translation is CASSSELTTGNYGYTF.

This chain links TRBV7-2 with TRBJ2-7, with unresolved D. This CDR3 is built from 14 residues. Germline V gene sequence: CDR1 SGHTA, CDR2 FQGNSA. V was shortened by 5 bases and J by 2 bases, with 13 bases between the two germline ends. Here the CDR3 DNA reads TGTGCCAGCAGCCCCCGACAAGGTCCCTACGAGCAGTACTTC. Amino acids: CASSPRQGPYEQYF.

The V gene is TRBV7-9, the J gene TRBJ2-3; 8 nucleotides match TRBD2. CDR1 and CDR2 (germline): SEHNR, FQNEAQ (reference sequence). The CDR3 runs 14 residues. J lost 7 bases, V lost 5 bases, and 8 bases had no gene match. CDR3 in amino acids: CASSPSGRRNTQYF. The CDR3 DNA reads TGTGCCAGCAGCCCTAGCGGGCGCCGAAATACGCAGTATTTT.

The V and J genes are TRBV7-2 and TRBJ2-5; TRBD2 aligns across 7 bases. CDR1 is SGHTA, CDR2 FQGNSA, per germline. The CDR3 length is 17 residues. V gave up 5 bases and J gave up 5 bases; unmatched junction bases: 17. The CDR3 DNA reads as TGTGCCAGCAGCCCTTCAACCACGGGACTACACTTTGAGACCCAGTACTTC. Translating gives CASSPSTTGLHFETQYF.

The genes are TRBV5-1 and TRBJ2-5; 10 bases map to TRBD2. This CDR3 contains 15 residues. In germline, CDR1 is SGHRS, CDR2 YFSETQ. V shed 0 bases, J shed 6 bases, and the junction held 5 bases outside the gene matches. As DNA, the CDR3 is TGCGCCAGCAGCTTGGGGCTAGCGGGGGTAAAGACCCAGTACTTC. It yields the protein CASSLGLAGVKTQYF.

The J gene is TRBJ2-3, the V gene TRBV19, with 12 bases identical to TRBD2. CDR3 size: 16 residues. J was trimmed by 3 bases and V by 5 bases; bases with no gene match: 6. CDR1 and CDR2 from the germline V gene are LNHDA and SQIVND (reference sequence). The CDR3 DNA follows: TGTGCCAGTAGTGGGACCGGGACTAGCGGGACAGATACGCAGTATTTT. The encoded protein is CASSGTGTSGTDTQYF.

The chain has TRBV4-3 and TRBJ2-7; 7 bases fit TRBD1. Per the germline V gene, CDR1 is LGHNA and CDR2 is YSLEER. The CDR3 sequence is 15 residues long. V shed 0 bases and J 5 bases; nucleotides not matched to a gene: 7. The DNA for the CDR3 is TGCGCCAGCAGCCAAGACCCTCGACAGGGCGACGAGCAGTACTTC. Protein sequence: CASSQDPRQGDEQYF.

This chain joins TRBV19 and TRBJ2-2; TRBD1 matches at 7 bases. Germline trimming cut 6 bases from V and 2 bases from J; bases unmatched to any gene: 9. Germline V gene lookup returns CDR1 LNHDA and CDR2 SQIVND (reference sequence). This CDR3 is built from 16 residues. CDR3 protein: CASRGSGTVNTGELFF. DNA for the CDR3: TGTGCCAGTAGGGGGTCCGGGACAGTTAACACCGGGGAGCTGTTTTTT.

This clone was found once. The V gene is TRBV28, the J gene TRBJ1-1; possible D gene TRBD1, 5 bases. The CDR3 is made up of 15 amino acids. Germline assignment: CDR1 MDHEN and CDR2 SYDVKM. The V and J ends lost 2 bases and 4 bases respectively, with 14 bases between them. The CDR3 protein is CASSLGGYISTEAFF. CDR3 sequence (DNA): TGTGCCAGCAGTTTAGGGGGGTATATTTCCACTGAAGCTTTCTTT.

This clone was recorded only once. This chain connects TRBV28 to TRBJ2-7; D is perhaps TRBD1 (6 bases). The CDR3 is made up of 15 amino acids. V was clipped by 6 bases and J by 2 bases, with 17 bases between them. Germline V lookup: CDR1 MDHEN, CDR2 SYDVKM. The CDR3 loop is CASSPTGSPTYEQYF. CDR3 in DNA: TGTGCCAGCAGCCCGACAGGTAGCCCCACCTACGAGCAGTACTTC.

The rearrangement links TRBV5-1 to TRBJ1-5; D not certain. Looked up from germline, CDR1 is SGHRS and CDR2 is YFSETQ. The CDR3 runs to 17 residues. V dropped 1 base and J dropped 2 bases, with 16 bases sitting between them. The CDR3 protein is CASSLRSREVGNQPQHF. The CDR3 nucleotides are TGCGCCAGCAGCTTGAGGTCGAGAGAGGTGGGCAATCAGCCCCAGCATTTT.

V usage is TRBV25-1 and J usage is TRBJ1-5; a possible D gene is TRBD1 (5 bases). This CDR3 spans 16 amino acids. Trimming removed 4 bases from V and 3 bases from J, with 16 bases in between. The germline gives CDR1 MGHDK, CDR2 SYGVNS. The CDR3 DNA reads as TGTGCCAGCAGTGCAAGAGAGTACGGACACAATCAGCCCCAGCATTTT. It specifies CASSAREYGHNQPQHF. Drawing the rest from reference TRBV25-1 and TRBJ1-5, the complete variable domain is EADIYQTPRYLVIGTGKKITLECSQTMGHDKMYWYQQDPGMELHLIHYSYGVNSTEKGDLSSESTVSRIRTEHFPLTLESARPSHTSQYLCASSAREYGHNQPQHFGDGTRLSIL.

This chain connects TRBV4-3 to TRBJ1-6; a possible D gene is TRBD1 (5 bases). The CDR3 spans 14 residues. The germline CDR1 and CDR2 sequences are LGHNA and YSLEER. The ends were cut back, 1 base at V and 9 bases at J, with 10 bases in the middle. CDR3 DNA: TGCGCCAGCAGCCAAGGACAGTTTGGTTCACCCCTCCACTTT. Encoded protein: CASSQGQFGSPLHF.

The rearrangement links TRBV6-5 to TRBJ2-3; no definite D call. CDR1 is MNHEY, CDR2 SVGAGI, per germline. CDR3 length equals 14 residues. Trimming pared 4 bases from V and 0 bases from J, leaving 8 bases between. The DNA for the CDR3 is TGTGCCAGCAGTTTGGGCGAGAGCACAGATACGCAGTATTTT. Translation gives CASSLGESTDTQYF.

In DNA, the CDR3 is TGCGCCAGCAGTGAGTCGTTCGGGGGGGCATCGGATACGCAGTATTTT. Its translation is CASSESFGGASDTQYF. V gene TRBV10-1 combines with J gene TRBJ2-3; TRBD2 aligns across 8 bases. Germline CDR1 and CDR2: WNHNN and SYGVQD (reference sequence). The V and J ends lost 0 bases and 6 bases, in that order; junction bases with no gene match: 8. The CDR3 runs to 16 residues.

The chain has TRBV9 and TRBJ2-6, with 7 nucleotides matching TRBD2. CDR3 size: 14 residues. Germline V CDR1 and CDR2: SGDLS, YYNGEE. V lost 3 bases to trimming and J lost 3 bases; unmatched junction nucleotides: 0. The CDR3 sequence: CASSGEGGANVLTF. CDR3 in DNA: TGTGCCAGCAGCGGGGAGGGTGGGGCCAACGTCCTGACTTTC.

The rearrangement links TRBV9 to TRBJ2-6; D is ambiguous. From germline, CDR1 is SGDLS and CDR2 YYNGEE. V gave up 2 bases and J gave up 2 bases, with 5 bases separating them. The CDR3 is 14 amino acids. DNA of the CDR3: TGTGCCAGCAGCGTCGTAGCTGGGGCCAACGTCCTGACTTTC. Translated: CASSVVAGANVLTF.